One and the same sample provided the 15 T cell receptor beta chains below, sequenced in a study of shared clonotypes between healthy human individuals. Some clones are missing from TCRdb's copy, which holds only in-frame ones; the method was immunoSEQ multiplex PCR. The table includes about a million clones, roughly 77% detected once. Sequenced sample: memory CD4+ T cells from PBMCs. Subset denoted: CD45RA-negative fraction. The receptors come from a young man in good health. Some clones in this sample may be carry-over from other donors' samples.

The chain links TRBV28 to TRBJ2-7; D possibly corresponds to TRBD2 (5 bases). Germline lookup yields CDR1 MDHEN and CDR2 SYDVKM. This CDR3 is built from 15 residues. Trimming took 6 bases from V and 3 from J, leaving 18 bases between them. The CDR3 region has the DNA TGTGCCAGCAGCCACTATTCCGGCCGGGACTACGAGCAGTACTTC. The encoded protein is CASSHYSGRDYEQYF.

The chain links TRBV18 to TRBJ1-2; D remains unclear. Trimming stripped 3 bases from V and 0 bases from J, with 11 bases between. The CDR3 totals 15 residues. Germline V lookup: CDR1 KGHSH, CDR2 LQKENI. The CDR3 is CASSPQQTSNYGYTF. CDR3 coding DNA: TGTGCCAGCTCACCCCAGCAGACCTCTAACTATGGCTACACCTTC.

The V and J genes are TRBV6-4 and TRBJ1-1; D gene ambiguous. The V end was cut by 6 bases, the J end by 2 bases, with 16 bases between. Germline V lookup: CDR1 MRHNA, CDR2 SNTAGT. This CDR3 region has 15 residues. CDR3 in DNA: TGTGCCAGCAGCCCCTCTTTCCTTGACAACACTGAAGCTTTCTTT. This translates into CASSPSFLDNTEAFF.

The sample holds a few counts of this clone. CDR3 DNA: TGTGCCAGCAGTGAAGCGCCCGCGGAGACCCAGTACTTC. The encoded protein is CASSEAPAETQYF. This sequence joins TRBV2 and TRBJ2-5; no reliable D call. This CDR3 contains 13 residues. V shed 0 bases and J shed 5 bases, with 7 bases lying between them. CDR1 and CDR2 from the germline V gene are SNHLY and FYNNEI. Full variable domain (outside the CDR3, taken from reference TRBV2 and TRBJ2-5): EPEVTQTPSHQVTQMGQEVILRCVPISNHLYFYWYRQILGQKVEFLVSFYNNEISEKSEIFDDQFSVERPDGSNFTLKIRSTKLEDSAMYFCASSEAPAETQYFGPGTRLLVL.

V is TRBV2 and J is TRBJ2-1, with 10 bases identical to TRBD2. The CDR3 spans 17 residues. After removal of 8 bases from V and 9 bases from J, the junction contained 19 bases not matched to a gene. Germline loops: CDR1 SNHLY, CDR2 FYNNEI. The CDR3 protein is CASRTGQASGSIGEQFF. The CDR3 DNA follows: TGTGCCAGCCGGACAGGTCAGGCTAGCGGGAGTATAGGTGAGCAGTTCTTC.

In regard to this clone: This same CDR3 is encoded by further DNA sequences in the sample. The chain uses TRBV5-4 and TRBJ2-7; 11 bases agree with TRBD1. This CDR3 comprises 15 residues. With V trimmed by 0 bases and J by 3 bases, 2 bases remained unmatched. CDR1 and CDR2 from the germline V gene are SGHNT and YYREEE (reference sequence). DNA of the CDR3: TGTGCCAGCAGCTTGGGAGGGACAGGGGGCTACGAGCAGTACTTC. It translates to CASSLGGTGGYEQYF.

This sequence joins TRBV28 and TRBJ2-7; unclear D gene. Germline V gives CDR1 MDHEN, CDR2 SYDVKM. The ends were cut back, 10 bases at V and 0 bases at J, with 13 bases in the middle. The CDR3 extends over 13 amino acids. CDR3 DNA sequence: TGTGCCACCGATCGACGGGTCTCCTACGAGCAGTACTTC. It encodes CATDRRVSYEQYF.

This clone was seen a handful of times. This sample also contains other DNA sequences that code for the same CDR3. The chain combines TRBV28 with TRBJ2-5; no reliable D call. The CDR3 loop spans 12 amino acids. Germline V gene data show CDR1 as MDHEN and CDR2 as SYDVKM. Trimming stripped 1 base from V and 5 bases from J, with 5 bases between. The CDR3 nucleotides are TGTGCCAGCAGTTTATCCCCGGAGACCCAGTACTTC. It encodes CASSLSPETQYF.

The chain is built from TRBV11-2 and TRBJ1-5; D is undetermined. This CDR3 is 12 amino acids long. Germline V gives CDR1 SGHAT, CDR2 FQNNGV. The V gene lost 5 bases and the J gene lost 4 bases, with 6 bases spanning the gap. The CDR3 bases are TGTGCCAGCAGCCGAACAAATCAGCCCCAGCATTTT. It specifies CASSRTNQPQHF. The complete variable domain, with remaining parts taken from reference TRBV11-2 and TRBJ1-5, reads EAGVAQSPRYKIIEKRQSVAFWCNPISGHATLYWYQQILGQGPKLLIQFQNNGVVDDSQLPKDRFSAERLKGVDSTLKIQPAKLEDSAVYLCASSRTNQPQHFGDGTRLSIL.

The J gene is TRBJ2-2, the V gene TRBV30, with D possibly being TRBD2 (5 bases). Germline CDR1 is GTSNPN and CDR2 is SVGIG (reference sequence). The V end lost 4 bases, the J end lost 7 bases, and 16 bases lay between the germline ends. This CDR3 has 14 residues. This CDR3 is CAWKSSSTYGELFF. DNA for the CDR3: TGTGCCTGGAAATCTAGCTCCACTTACGGGGAGCTGTTTTTT.

The chain couples TRBV28 to TRBJ1-2; D is undetermined. The V gene's germline CDR1 is MDHEN and CDR2 SYDVKM. There are 12 residues in the CDR3. Trimming cost V 7 bases and J 5 bases, with 11 bases left between them. The DNA for the CDR3 is TGTGCCAGCAAGGAGGTTTCGTATGGCTACACCTTC. This gives the protein CASKEVSYGYTF.

The rearrangement joins TRBV7-9 to TRBJ2-7, with TRBD2 as a possible D gene (6 bases). V gave up 1 base and J gave up 5 bases, with 15 bases separating them. The CDR3 sequence is 15 residues long. The V gene's germline CDR1 is SEHNR and CDR2 FQNEAQ (reference sequence). The CDR3 reads CASSLDLADADEQYF. CDR3 nucleotides: TGTGCCAGCAGCTTAGATTTAGCGGACGCCGACGAGCAGTACTTC.

The V gene is TRBV7-2, the J gene TRBJ2-5, with D tentatively TRBD1 (6 bases). Germline V CDR1 and CDR2: SGHTA, FQGNSA. This CDR3 is built from 14 residues. V lost 3 bases to trimming and J lost 5 bases, with 13 bases between them. The CDR3 nucleotides read TGTGCCAGCAGCTTCCAACAGGGCTATGAGACCCAGTACTTC. Its protein product is CASSFQQGYETQYF.

The rearrangement links TRBV5-6 to TRBJ2-5; D is ambiguous. This CDR3 is built from 15 residues. CDR1 is SGHDT and CDR2 is YYEEEE in the germline V gene. Trimming removed 4 bases from V and 3 bases from J, with 16 bases in between. The CDR3 coding sequence is TGTGCCAGCAGCCCGACCGGACCAGTGAAAGAGACCCAGTACTTC. As protein: CASSPTGPVKETQYF.

To note about this clone: This may be a read error: a much more frequent sequence differs by one nucleotide. Within the sample, other DNA sequences also encode this same CDR3. The J gene is TRBJ2-7, the V gene TRBV7-8, with TRBD2 as a possible D gene (6 bases). Per germline, CDR1 SGHVS and CDR2 FQNEAQ. The CDR3 runs to 13 residues. In DNA, the CDR3 is TGTGCTAGCAGCTTACAGGAGGGGTCCGAGCAGTACTTC. It encodes CASSLQEGSEQYF.